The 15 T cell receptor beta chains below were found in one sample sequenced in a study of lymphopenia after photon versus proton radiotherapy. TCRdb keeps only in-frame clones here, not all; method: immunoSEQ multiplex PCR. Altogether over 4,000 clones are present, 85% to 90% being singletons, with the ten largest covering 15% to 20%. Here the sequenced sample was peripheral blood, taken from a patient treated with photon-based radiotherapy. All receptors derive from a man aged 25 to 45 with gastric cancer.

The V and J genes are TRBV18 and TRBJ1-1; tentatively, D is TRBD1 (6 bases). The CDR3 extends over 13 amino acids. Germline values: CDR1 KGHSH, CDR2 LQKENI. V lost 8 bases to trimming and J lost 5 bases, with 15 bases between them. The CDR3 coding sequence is TGTGCCAGCAGGGGGGTTAGTTCGACTGAAGCTTTCTTT. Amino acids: CASRGVSSTEAFF.

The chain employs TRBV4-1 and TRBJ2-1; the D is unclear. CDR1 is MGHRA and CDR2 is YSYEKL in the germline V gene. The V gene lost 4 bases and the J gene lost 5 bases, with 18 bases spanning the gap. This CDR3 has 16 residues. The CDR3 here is CASSLPEAGRDNEQFF. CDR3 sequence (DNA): TGCGCCAGCAGCCTCCCCGAGGCAGGAAGGGACAATGAGCAGTTCTTC.

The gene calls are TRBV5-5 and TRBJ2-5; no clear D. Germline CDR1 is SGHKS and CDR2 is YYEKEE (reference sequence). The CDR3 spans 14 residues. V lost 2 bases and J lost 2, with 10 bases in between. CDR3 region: CASSFMRKQETQYF. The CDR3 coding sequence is TGTGCCAGCAGCTTCATGAGGAAACAAGAGACCCAGTACTTC. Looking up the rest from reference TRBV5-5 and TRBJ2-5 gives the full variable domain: DAGVTQSPTHLIKTRGQQVTLRCSPISGHKSVSWYQQVLGQGPQFIFQYYEKEERGRGNFPDRFSARQFPNYSSELNVNALLLGDSALYLCASSFMRKQETQYFGPGTRLLVL.

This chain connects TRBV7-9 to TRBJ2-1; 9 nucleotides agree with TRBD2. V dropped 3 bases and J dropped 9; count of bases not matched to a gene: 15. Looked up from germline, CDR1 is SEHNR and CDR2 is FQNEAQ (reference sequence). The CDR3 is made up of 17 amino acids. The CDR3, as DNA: TGTGCCAGCAGCTTTAGGGTAGCGGGAGTCCAAGGATTTGAGCAGTTCTTC. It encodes CASSFRVAGVQGFEQFF.

CDR3 DNA: TGTGCCAGTAGTATCTTACAGGGGGATTCACCCCTCCACTTT. Translated, it gives CASSILQGDSPLHF. The genes are TRBV19 and TRBJ1-6, with 8 bases lining up with TRBD1. Unmatched junction bases numbered 3, after V lost 3 bases and J lost 8 bases. From germline, CDR1 is LNHDA and CDR2 SQIVND (reference sequence). CDR3 size: 14 residues. Full variable domain (rest looked up from reference TRBV19 and TRBJ1-6): DGGITQSPKYLFRKEGQNVTLSCEQNLNHDAMYWYRQDPGQGLRLIYYSQIVNDFQKGDIAEGYSVSREKKESFPLTVTSAQKNPTAFYLCASSILQGDSPLHFGNGTRLTVT.

This chain's CDR3 is CASSPGQGLTGELFF. In DNA, the CDR3 is TGTGCCAGTAGCCCGGGCCAGGGCCTCACCGGGGAGCTGTTTTTT. The chain employs TRBV19 and TRBJ2-2; maybe TRBD1 (5 bases). This CDR3 contains 15 residues. The V end was cut by 6 bases, the J end by 4 bases, with 15 bases between. Germline V CDR1 and CDR2: LNHDA, SQIVND (reference sequence).

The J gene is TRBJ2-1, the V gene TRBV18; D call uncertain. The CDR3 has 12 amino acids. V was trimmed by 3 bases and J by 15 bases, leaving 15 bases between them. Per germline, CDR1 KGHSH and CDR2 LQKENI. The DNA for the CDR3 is TGTGCCAGCTCACCCGGCGGTGACGAAGCGTTCTTC. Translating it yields CASSPGGDEAFF. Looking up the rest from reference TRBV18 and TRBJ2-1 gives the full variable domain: NAGVMQNPRHLVRRRGQEARLRCSPMKGHSHVYWYRQLPEEGLKFMVYLQKENIIDESGMPKERFSAEFPKEGPSILRIQQVVRGDSAAYFCASSPGGDEAFFGPGTRLTVL.

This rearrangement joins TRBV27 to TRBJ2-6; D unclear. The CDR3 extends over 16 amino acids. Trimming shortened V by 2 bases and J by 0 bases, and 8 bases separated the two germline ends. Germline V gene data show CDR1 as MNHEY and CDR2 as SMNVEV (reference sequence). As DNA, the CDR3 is TGTGCCAGCAGTTTAGCTCAGCCCTCTGGGGCCAACGTCCTGACTTTC. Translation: CASSLAQPSGANVLTF.

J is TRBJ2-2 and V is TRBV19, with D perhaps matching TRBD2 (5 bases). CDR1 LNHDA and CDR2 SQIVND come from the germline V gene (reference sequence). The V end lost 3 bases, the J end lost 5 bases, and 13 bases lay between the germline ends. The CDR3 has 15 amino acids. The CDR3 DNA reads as TGTGCCAGTAGTATGAGGACGGGGAGTACCGGGGAGCTGTTTTTT. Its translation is CASSMRTGSTGELFF.

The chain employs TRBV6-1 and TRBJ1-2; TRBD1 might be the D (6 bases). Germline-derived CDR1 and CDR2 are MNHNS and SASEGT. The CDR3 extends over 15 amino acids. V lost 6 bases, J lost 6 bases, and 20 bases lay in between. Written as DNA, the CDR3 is TGTGCCAGCAGCCTCCCGATCCCAGGGGTGGATGGCTACACCTTC. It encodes CASSLPIPGVDGYTF.

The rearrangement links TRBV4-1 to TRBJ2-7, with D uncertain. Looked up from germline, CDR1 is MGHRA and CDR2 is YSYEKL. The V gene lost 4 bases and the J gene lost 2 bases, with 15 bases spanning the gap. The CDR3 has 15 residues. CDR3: CASSPQTGLTYEQYF. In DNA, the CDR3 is TGCGCCAGCAGCCCTCAAACCGGGCTCACCTACGAGCAGTACTTC.

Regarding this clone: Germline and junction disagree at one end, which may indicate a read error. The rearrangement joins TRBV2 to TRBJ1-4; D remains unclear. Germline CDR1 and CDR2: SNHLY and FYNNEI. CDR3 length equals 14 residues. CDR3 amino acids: CASNEGLTNEKLFF. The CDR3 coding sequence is TGTGCCAGCAATGAAGGGCTTACTAATGAAAAACTGTTTTTT. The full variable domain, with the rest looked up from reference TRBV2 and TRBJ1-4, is EPEVTQTPSHQVTQMGQEVILRCVPISNHLYFYWYRQILGQKVEFLVSFYNNEISEKSEIFDDQFSVERPDGSNFTLKIRSTKLEDSAMYFCASNEGLTNEKLFFGSGTQLSVL.

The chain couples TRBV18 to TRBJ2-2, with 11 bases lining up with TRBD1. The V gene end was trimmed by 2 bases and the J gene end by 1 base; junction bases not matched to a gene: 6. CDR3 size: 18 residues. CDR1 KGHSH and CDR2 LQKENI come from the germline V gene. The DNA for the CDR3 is TGTGCCAGCTCACCATGGACAGGGGGCGTGAGGAACACCGGGGAGCTGTTTTTT. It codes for CASSPWTGGVRNTGELFF.

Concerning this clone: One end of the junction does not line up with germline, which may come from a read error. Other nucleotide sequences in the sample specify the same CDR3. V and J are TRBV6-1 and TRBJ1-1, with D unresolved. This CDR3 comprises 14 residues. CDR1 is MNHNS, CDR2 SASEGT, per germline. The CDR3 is CASSIEVGNTEAFF. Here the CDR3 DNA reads TGTGCCAGCAGTATTGAAGTGGGGAACACTGAGGCTTTCTTT.

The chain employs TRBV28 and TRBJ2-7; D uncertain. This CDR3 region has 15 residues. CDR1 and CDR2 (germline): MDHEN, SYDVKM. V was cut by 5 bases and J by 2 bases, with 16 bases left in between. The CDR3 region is CASSVYPRPTYEQYF. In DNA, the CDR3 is TGTGCCAGCAGTGTCTACCCAAGGCCCACCTACGAGCAGTACTTC.